The source of this T cell receptor (beta chain) is a study of blood T cell repertoires in COVID-19. Study summary: Some COVID-19 samples were acute and others convalescent; all came from the United States, Italy and Spain. T cells, B-cell-depleted T cells, or PBMCs provided the cDNA or gDNA that served as material.

Seattle cases were enrolled at active infection and followed longitudinally. Germline values: CDR1 SNHLY, CDR2 FYNNEI. Trimming stripped 4 bases from V and 7 bases from J, with 7 bases between. This CDR3 is 12 amino acids long. Original analysis: The authors estimated nucleated cell counts from reference gene primer amplification. Sequencing used immunoSEQ multiplex PCR; TCRdb keeps in-frame clones, though not all of them. V and J calls and clone size are those listed in that table; D and trimming were worked out from the DNA. Among around 280,000 clones listed, under 90% were seen once. Material for sequencing was peripheral blood. The rearrangement uses TRBV2 and TRBJ1-4, with a weak D call TRBD1 (5 bases). This TCR was sampled from a woman aged 25 to 39 with COVID-19, enrolled during active disease. The CDR3 loop is CASSGDFEKLFF. CDR3 nucleotide sequence: TGTGCCAGCAGTGGGGACTTTGAAAAACTGTTTTTT.